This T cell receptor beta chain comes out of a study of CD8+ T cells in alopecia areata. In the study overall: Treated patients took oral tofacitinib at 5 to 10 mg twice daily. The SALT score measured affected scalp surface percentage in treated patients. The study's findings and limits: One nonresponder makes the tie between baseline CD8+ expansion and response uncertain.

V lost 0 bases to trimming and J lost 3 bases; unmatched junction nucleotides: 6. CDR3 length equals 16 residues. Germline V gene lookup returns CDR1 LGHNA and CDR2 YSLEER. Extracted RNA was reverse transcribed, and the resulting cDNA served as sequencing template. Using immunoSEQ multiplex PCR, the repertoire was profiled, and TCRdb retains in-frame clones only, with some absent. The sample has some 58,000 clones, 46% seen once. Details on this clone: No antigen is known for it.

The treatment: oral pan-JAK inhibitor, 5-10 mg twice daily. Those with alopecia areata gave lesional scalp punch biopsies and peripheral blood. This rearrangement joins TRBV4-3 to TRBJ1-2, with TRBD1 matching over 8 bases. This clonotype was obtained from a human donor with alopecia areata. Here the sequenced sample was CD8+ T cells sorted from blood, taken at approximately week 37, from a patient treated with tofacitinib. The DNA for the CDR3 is TGCGCCAGCAGCCAAGATCGGGCAGGGGGCGACTATGGCTACACCTTC. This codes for CASSQDRAGGDYGYTF.